This T cell receptor (beta chain) was obtained from a study of T cell changes during pregnancy in multiple sclerosis. This clone was seen a single time. Clones were read by immunoSEQ multiplex PCR, and TCRdb kept only the in-frame ones, dropping some. Found here are approximately 53,000 clones, 85% to 90% of them singletons; the top ten hold less than 6.5%. Trimming removed 6 bases at V and 7 bases at J, with 18 bases between. CDR1 and CDR2 from the germline V gene are GTSNPN and SVGIG (reference sequence). CDR3 length: 13 amino acids. V gene TRBV30 combines with J gene TRBJ1-2; D not resolved. This receptor was identified in a female donor in good health, enrolled as a control in a pregnancy study. The sample was peripheral blood, taken after pregnancy. The CDR3 loop is CACSGREEGGYTF. For the CDR3, the DNA is TGTGCCTGTTCGGGCCGGGAGGAAGGTGGCTACACCTTC.